This T cell receptor beta chain was observed in a study of blood T cell repertoires in COVID-19. Study information: Nucleic acid was either cDNA or gDNA, and it came from T cells, B-cell-depleted T cells, or PBMCs.

TCRdb keeps only in-frame clones here, not all; method: immunoSEQ multiplex PCR. The data show more than 95,000 clones, with around 80% seen just once and around 4% held by the top ten. In germline, CDR1 is SGHAT, CDR2 FQNNGV. The CDR3 covers 19 residues. Germline trimming cut 6 bases from V and 4 bases from J; bases unmatched to any gene: 12. This receptor was taken from a man aged 55 to 70 with acute or convalescent COVID-19. This sequence joins TRBV11-2 and TRBJ2-1, with TRBD2 identical over 16 bases. The specimen was peripheral blood. CDR3 in amino acids: CASSPGLAGGLLRYNEQFF. The CDR3 region has the DNA TGTGCCAGCAGTCCGGGACTAGCGGGAGGGCTTCTTAGGTACAATGAGCAGTTCTTC.